This passage covers 14 T cell receptor beta chains from one sample sequenced in a study of blood T cells in healthy people across ages. Sample-barcoded 5' priming and a J-beta primer mix drove a second PCR of roughly 6 to 12 cycles. TCRdb re-derived calls from the 5' RACE reads in MiXCR, one entry per CDR3 protein. In the table there are approximately 880,000 distinct CDR3 sequences, 45% to 50% of which are singletons. Sequenced sample: blood. These receptor sequences come from a young man in good health.

The CDR3 nucleotides are TGTGCCAGCAGCCATGAGGAGAGAGGAGGCTACACCTTC. Protein sequence: CASSHEERGGYTF. The chain uses TRBV3-1 and TRBJ1-2; D gene uncertain. Germline-derived CDR1 and CDR2 are LGHDT and YNNKEL (reference sequence). The V gene lost 3 bases and the J gene lost 8 bases, with 13 bases spanning the gap. The CDR3 is made up of 13 amino acids.

The CDR3 coding sequence is TGTGCCAGCAGTGTTGGGGATATTAGCACAGATACGCAGTATTTT. The encoded protein is CASSVGDISTDTQYF. This rearrangement joins TRBV2 to TRBJ2-3, with D hard to call. Germline V lookup: CDR1 SNHLY, CDR2 FYNNEI. This CDR3 spans 15 amino acids. V lost 4 bases, J lost 0 bases, and 11 bases lay in between. Looking up the rest from reference TRBV2 and TRBJ2-3 gives the full variable domain: EPEVTQTPSHQVTQMGQEVILRCVPISNHLYFYWYRQILGQKVEFLVSFYNNEISEKSEIFDDQFSVERPDGSNFTLKIRSTKLEDSAMYFCASSVGDISTDTQYFGPGTRLTVL.

This chain connects TRBV25-1 to TRBJ2-7; TRBD1 matches 10 bases. This CDR3 region has 13 residues. With V trimmed by 10 bases and J by 3 bases, 6 bases remained unmatched. CDR1 is MGHDK and CDR2 is SYGVNS in the germline V gene. In DNA, the CDR3 is TGTGCCACCAGGGGGACAGGGGTCTACGAGCAGTACTTC. Protein product: CATRGTGVYEQYF.

In this sample, this clonotype turned up once. The J gene is TRBJ2-1, the V gene TRBV7-9; TRBD1 might be the D (6 bases). The CDR3 spans 13 residues. Germline CDR1 is SEHNR and CDR2 is FQNEAQ (reference sequence). V was cut by 4 bases and J by 10 bases, with 14 bases left in between. The DNA of the CDR3 is TGTGCCAGCAGCTCAGATCGGGACACCGAGCAGTTCTTC. Translation: CASSSDRDTEQFF. Drawing the rest from reference TRBV7-9 and TRBJ2-1, the complete variable domain is DTGVSQNPRHKITKRGQNVTFRCDPISEHNRLYWYRQTLGQGPEFLTYFQNEAQLEKSRLLSDRFSAERPKGSFSTLEIQRTEQGDSAMYLCASSSDRDTEQFFGPGTRLTVL.

This clonotype was recorded a few times. The chain joins TRBV18 to TRBJ2-1; TRBD2 aligns across 8 bases. Trimming removed 4 bases from V and 0 bases from J; junction bases left unmatched: 8. The CDR3 extends over 17 amino acids. The germline CDR1 and CDR2 sequences are KGHSH and LQKENI. CDR3 in DNA: TGTGCCAGCTCACTAACCCCGGGAGGGGGCTCCTACAATGAGCAGTTCTTC. As protein: CASSLTPGGGSYNEQFF. Drawing the rest from reference TRBV18 and TRBJ2-1, the complete variable domain is NAGVMQNPRHLVRRRGQEARLRCSPMKGHSHVYWYRQLPEEGLKFMVYLQKENIIDESGMPKERFSAEFPKEGPSILRIQQVVRGDSAAYFCASSLTPGGGSYNEQFFGPGTRLTVL.

V is TRBV6-6 and J is TRBJ1-1; 7 bases align to TRBD1. The junction had 6 bases not matched to a gene; V was cut back by 8 bases and J by 0 bases. The CDR3 is 14 residues long. Germline loops: CDR1 MNHNY, CDR2 SVGAGI (reference sequence). The CDR3: CASYQTGLNTEAFF. The CDR3 coding sequence is TGTGCCAGCTACCAGACAGGGCTGAACACTGAAGCTTTCTTT.

The chain employs TRBV29-1 and TRBJ1-2; unclear D gene. The CDR3 is 10 residues long. The V and J ends lost 5 bases and 7 bases respectively, with 8 bases between them. Germline CDR1 SQVTM, CDR2 ANQGSEA. The CDR3 region is CSVSSGGYTF. CDR3 nucleotides: TGCAGCGTTTCTTCGGGTGGCTACACCTTC.

This rearrangement joins TRBV11-2 to TRBJ1-2, with D possibly being TRBD1 (6 bases). The V gene lost 4 bases and the J gene lost 2 bases, with 14 bases spanning the gap. The CDR3 covers 15 residues. CDR1 is SGHAT, CDR2 FQNNGV, per germline. In DNA form, the CDR3 reads TGTGCCAGCAGCTCTTACCAAACAGGGAACTATGGCTACACCTTC. It yields the protein CASSSYQTGNYGYTF.

The chain couples TRBV20-1 to TRBJ1-6; a possible D gene is TRBD1 (6 bases). The CDR3 length is 13 residues. The V gene lost 3 bases and the J gene lost 10 bases, with 13 bases spanning the gap. Germline CDR1 is DFQATT and CDR2 is SNEGSKA (reference sequence). This CDR3 is CSARSRGQSPLHF. In nucleotides, the CDR3 is TGCAGTGCTAGGTCCCGGGGGCAATCACCCCTCCACTTT.

V usage is TRBV7-9 and J usage is TRBJ2-7; possibly TRBD1 or TRBD2 for D (5 bases each). The CDR3 consists of 15 residues. The germline V and J ends were trimmed by 6 bases and 0 bases, with 15 bases remaining between them. Looked up from germline, CDR1 is SEHNR and CDR2 is FQNEAQ (reference sequence). DNA of the CDR3: TGTGCCAGCAGGGCAGGTGGGACGACCTCCTACGAGCAGTACTTC. It translates to CASRAGGTTSYEQYF. The full variable domain, in which reference TRBV7-9 and TRBJ2-7 provide the parts outside the CDR3, is DTGVSQNPRHKITKRGQNVTFRCDPISEHNRLYWYRQTLGQGPEFLTYFQNEAQLEKSRLLSDRFSAERPKGSFSTLEIQRTEQGDSAMYLCASRAGGTTSYEQYFGPGTRLTVT.

This clonotype was seen only a few times. The J gene is TRBJ2-1, the V gene TRBV6-5; D might be TRBD1 or TRBD2, each matching 6 bases. Germline V CDR1 and CDR2: MNHEY, SVGAGI. The CDR3 is made up of 15 amino acids. V was cut by 5 bases and J by 8 bases, with 19 bases left in between. The CDR3 is CASSPHIGGWDEQFF. In nucleotides, the CDR3 is TGTGCCAGCAGTCCCCATATAGGGGGGTGGGATGAGCAGTTCTTC.

This clonotype was counted a few times. Since a much larger clone is just one base distant, this may be a read error. This CDR3 reads CASSLGGSGSYNEQYF. Here the CDR3 DNA reads TGTGCCAGCAGCTTAGGGGGTAGCGGGAGCTACAATGAGCAGTACTTC. This chain links TRBV7-8 with TRBJ2-7, with 9 bases matching TRBD2. This CDR3 comprises 16 residues. Germline lookup yields CDR1 SGHVS and CDR2 FQNEAQ. With 1 base clipped from V and 7 bases from J, the junction kept 11 bases outside the gene matches.

In this sample, this clonotype turned up a few times. The V gene is TRBV5-1, the J gene TRBJ1-4, with D unclear. Looked up from germline, CDR1 is SGHRS and CDR2 is YFSETQ. This CDR3 region has 12 residues. Trimming removed 5 bases from V and 7 bases from J, with 9 bases in between. DNA for the CDR3: TGCGCCAGCAGTGCACGGGGTGAAAAACTGTTTTTT. Its translation: CASSARGEKLFF. The whole variable domain, filled in from reference TRBV5-1 and TRBJ1-4, reads KAGVTQTPRYLIKTRGQQVTLSCSPISGHRSVSWYQQTPGQGLQFLFEYFSETQRNKGNFPGRFSGRQFSNSRSEMNVSTLELGDSALYLCASSARGEKLFFGSGTQLSVL.

The V and J genes are TRBV10-2 and TRBJ1-5; the D is unclear. The V and J ends lost 7 bases and 7 bases respectively, with 14 bases between them. There are 13 residues in the CDR3. Germline V gene lookup returns CDR1 WSHSY and CDR2 SAAADI. CDR3 sequence: CASTTIPGQPQHF. As DNA, the CDR3 is TGCGCCAGCACGACAATCCCTGGACAGCCCCAGCATTTT.